This TCR beta chain comes out of a study of cytomegalovirus exposure and HLA in healthy donors. 60 Vbeta and 13 Jbeta primers were used in PCR. Profiling relied on immunoSEQ multiplex PCR, and the TCRdb table lists in-frame clones only, not all of them. The sample has approximately 170,000 clones, approximately 77% seen once. V was trimmed by 2 bases and J by 0 bases, leaving 6 bases between them. The CDR3 loop spans 13 amino acids. Germline assignment: CDR1 GTSNPN and CDR2 SVGIG (reference sequence). This chain links TRBV30 with TRBJ2-3, with D uncertain. Material: PBMCs. The TCR originated in a male donor in good health and CMV-seropositive. The CDR3 nucleotides read TGTGCCTGGAGTTTGCAGAGCACAGATACGCAGTATTTT. It codes for CAWSLQSTDTQYF.